These T cell receptor beta chains were read from a single sample in a study of shared clonotypes between healthy human individuals. Produced via immunoSEQ multiplex PCR; TCRdb's table is partial and in-frame only. The sample has 2 million to 2.5 million clones, 85% to 95% seen once; the top ten hold around 0.35%. The source material was naive CD4+ T cells from PBMCs. These receptors came from a man younger than 35 in good health. Some clones in this sample may be carry-over from other donors' samples. CDR3s include the opening cysteine and the closing phenylalanine or tryptophan. A D gene is named only where the DNA matches it firmly.

>TRBV27|NA|TRBJ2-3
CASSRFSWDAGDTQYF
>TRBV29-1|NA|TRBJ2-2
CSVKGHFGELFF
>TRBV5-4|NA|TRBJ1-2
CASSLLGHDINYGYTF
>TRBV9|NA|TRBJ2-5
CASSLEQGRETQYF
>TRBV5-6|NA|TRBJ2-7
CASSLGQSGSYEQYF
>TRBV30|TRBD2|TRBJ2-3
CARGGLAGVYGTQYF
>TRBV27|NA|TRBJ2-1
CASSLRSPSYNEQFF
>TRBV28|NA|TRBJ2-7
CASSFPPREPSYEQYF
>TRBV7-9|TRBD1|TRBJ1-5
CASSWGQGAVQPQHF
>TRBV11-3|NA|TRBJ2-2
CASRETGNTGELFF
>TRBV7-9|NA|TRBJ1-3
CASSHYGGSSGNTIYF
>TRBV10-3|NA|TRBJ2-7
CAISVLPTYEQYF
>TRBV28|NA|TRBJ1-1
CASSLVRWNTEAFF
>TRBV5-1|TRBD2|TRBJ2-5
CASSAGTSGRRETQYF
>TRBV2|TRBD1|TRBJ1-4
CASRLQGRTNEKLFF
>TRBV5-6|NA|TRBJ2-3
CASTTRAYDTQYF
>TRBV28|TRBD2|TRBJ2-1
CASSLLAGGYNEQFF
>TRBV5-8|NA|TRBJ2-5
CASSLDQETQYF
>TRBV4-1|NA|TRBJ1-3
CASSQNTGGSGNTIYF
>TRBV19|TRBD2|TRBJ2-3
CATRGGFRSTDTQYF
>TRBV11-2|NA|TRBJ2-3
CASSLSASTDTQYF
>TRBV6-5|TRBD2|TRBJ2-7
CASSYSTSGRYEQYF
>TRBV30|TRBD1|TRBJ1-4
CAWRDRVGGGEKLFF
>TRBV9|TRBD2|TRBJ2-2
CASSVGSGSFGELFF
>TRBV25-1|TRBD2|TRBJ2-1
CASRIAGPWDEQFF
>TRBV28|TRBD1|TRBJ1-5
CASSSYRGAHF
>TRBV7-8|TRBD2|TRBJ2-5
CASSFSTTSGRETQYF
>TRBV7-2|NA|TRBJ1-2
CASSPRSETAHMNGYTF
>TRBV27|NA|TRBJ2-1
CASSGEEGSYNEQFF
>TRBV27|NA|TRBJ2-3
CASSPPRSRPGTQYF
>TRBV7-3|NA|TRBJ1-2
CASSLRSNYGYTF
>TRBV30|TRBD2|TRBJ2-5
CAWSAPGLARRVWKGETQYF
>TRBV6-1|NA|TRBJ1-1
CASSEATVSFINTEAFF
>TRBV5-6|NA|TRBJ1-6
CASSLGPTGNSPLHF
>TRBV6-1|TRBD1|TRBJ1-2
CASSERTGGDGYTF
>TRBV4-1|TRBD2|TRBJ2-2
CASSQALAGGPNTGELFF
>TRBV28|NA|TRBJ1-2
CASSLWGGEGGYTF
>TRBV5-4|NA|TRBJ1-4
CASSGGEVGPDEKLFF
>TRBV7-2|NA|TRBJ1-2
CASSLQDTTFYGYTF
>TRBV7-3|NA|TRBJ2-5
CASSFNGGETQYF
>TRBV6-6|TRBD1|TRBJ1-4
CASSGQNRGTNEKLFF
>TRBV18|NA|TRBJ1-1
CASSPVTAPDTEAFF